Below, one TCR beta chain is given with its context. What it recognizes is unknown. Germline V gene sequence: CDR1 SGHAT, CDR2 FQNNGV. The V gene lost 5 bases and the J gene lost 4 bases, with 11 bases spanning the gap. The CDR3 sequence is 13 residues long. Every one of the donors was a Caucasian adult that lived in Nashville, Tennessee. The repertoire was sequenced with immunoSEQ multiplex PCR; TCRdb's copy has only in-frame clones and lacks some. In the table there are 2 million or so clones, 95% of which are singletons. The data derive from a study of shared clonotypes between healthy human individuals. Study-wide findings and caveats: Rarefaction demonstrated incomplete sorted-subset sequencing despite large depth.

The chain links TRBV11-2 to TRBJ1-1; D unresolved. Sample: naive CD4+ T cells sorted from blood. The subset denotes: CD45RA+ positively selected. The sequence derives from a man aged 18 to 35 in good health. The CDR3 here is CASSALRVTEAFF. CDR3 bases: TGTGCCAGCAGCGCCCTCAGAGTCACTGAAGCTTTCTTT.